What follows is one TCR beta chain and its context. Antigen specificity is unknown. Trimming cost V 5 bases and J 4 bases; bases outside gene matches: 8. The CDR3 is 15 residues long. Germline CDR1 MDHEN, CDR2 SYDVKM. This entry belongs to a study of T cells in Graves' hyperthyroidism and ophthalmopathy. TCR beta CDR3 sequences were amplified from RNA transcripts. Researchers ran a first-round RT-PCR on the TCR CDR3 using the HTBI primer set. TCRdb fed the multiplex PCR reads into MiXCR, producing one record per CDR3 protein. The sample lists some 650,000 distinct CDR3 sequences, 15% to 20% occurring once. The study's findings and limits: The blood repertoire included most of the expanded thyroid clonotypes above 0.001.

Extraction of PBMCs used 9 to 10 ml of fresh peripheral blood. This chain joins TRBV28 and TRBJ1-5, with 7 bases that match TRBD1. Sequencing was done on a sample of blood. This clonotype was sampled from a woman between 35 and 50 years old with Graves' ophthalmopathy. This CDR3 is CASSPRQGRNQPQHF. The CDR3 DNA sequence: TGTGCCAGCAGTCCCCGACAGGGTAGAAATCAGCCCCAGCATTTT.